This entry features one T cell receptor beta chain sequence. Treatment noted: 15 to 20 received Ad26.COV2.S at low or high dose, single or two shots; 5 received placebo; per-sample allocation not given. After the first vaccine or placebo injection, samples were drawn on day 63. The protocol was immunoSEQ multiplex PCR, while the TCRdb copy is restricted to in-frame clones and leaves out a portion. This table has about 350,000 clones, around 84% appearing once. This entry belongs to a study of Ad26.COV2.S vaccination and SARS-CoV-2 variants. CDR3 size: 13 residues. V lost 7 bases and J lost 3; bases outside the gene matches: 3. Germline CDR1 MNHEY, CDR2 SVGAGI.

Sample: peripheral blood, taken in a trial of Ad26.COV2.S vaccine versus placebo. V is TRBV6-5 and J is TRBJ2-3; 8 bases line up with TRBD2. The sequence came from a person between 18 and 59 years old who received the Ad26.COV2.S COVID-19 vaccine or a placebo. CDR3 bases: TGTGCCAGCACGTCTAGCGGGACAGATACGCAGTATTTT. Translation gives CASTSSGTDTQYF.